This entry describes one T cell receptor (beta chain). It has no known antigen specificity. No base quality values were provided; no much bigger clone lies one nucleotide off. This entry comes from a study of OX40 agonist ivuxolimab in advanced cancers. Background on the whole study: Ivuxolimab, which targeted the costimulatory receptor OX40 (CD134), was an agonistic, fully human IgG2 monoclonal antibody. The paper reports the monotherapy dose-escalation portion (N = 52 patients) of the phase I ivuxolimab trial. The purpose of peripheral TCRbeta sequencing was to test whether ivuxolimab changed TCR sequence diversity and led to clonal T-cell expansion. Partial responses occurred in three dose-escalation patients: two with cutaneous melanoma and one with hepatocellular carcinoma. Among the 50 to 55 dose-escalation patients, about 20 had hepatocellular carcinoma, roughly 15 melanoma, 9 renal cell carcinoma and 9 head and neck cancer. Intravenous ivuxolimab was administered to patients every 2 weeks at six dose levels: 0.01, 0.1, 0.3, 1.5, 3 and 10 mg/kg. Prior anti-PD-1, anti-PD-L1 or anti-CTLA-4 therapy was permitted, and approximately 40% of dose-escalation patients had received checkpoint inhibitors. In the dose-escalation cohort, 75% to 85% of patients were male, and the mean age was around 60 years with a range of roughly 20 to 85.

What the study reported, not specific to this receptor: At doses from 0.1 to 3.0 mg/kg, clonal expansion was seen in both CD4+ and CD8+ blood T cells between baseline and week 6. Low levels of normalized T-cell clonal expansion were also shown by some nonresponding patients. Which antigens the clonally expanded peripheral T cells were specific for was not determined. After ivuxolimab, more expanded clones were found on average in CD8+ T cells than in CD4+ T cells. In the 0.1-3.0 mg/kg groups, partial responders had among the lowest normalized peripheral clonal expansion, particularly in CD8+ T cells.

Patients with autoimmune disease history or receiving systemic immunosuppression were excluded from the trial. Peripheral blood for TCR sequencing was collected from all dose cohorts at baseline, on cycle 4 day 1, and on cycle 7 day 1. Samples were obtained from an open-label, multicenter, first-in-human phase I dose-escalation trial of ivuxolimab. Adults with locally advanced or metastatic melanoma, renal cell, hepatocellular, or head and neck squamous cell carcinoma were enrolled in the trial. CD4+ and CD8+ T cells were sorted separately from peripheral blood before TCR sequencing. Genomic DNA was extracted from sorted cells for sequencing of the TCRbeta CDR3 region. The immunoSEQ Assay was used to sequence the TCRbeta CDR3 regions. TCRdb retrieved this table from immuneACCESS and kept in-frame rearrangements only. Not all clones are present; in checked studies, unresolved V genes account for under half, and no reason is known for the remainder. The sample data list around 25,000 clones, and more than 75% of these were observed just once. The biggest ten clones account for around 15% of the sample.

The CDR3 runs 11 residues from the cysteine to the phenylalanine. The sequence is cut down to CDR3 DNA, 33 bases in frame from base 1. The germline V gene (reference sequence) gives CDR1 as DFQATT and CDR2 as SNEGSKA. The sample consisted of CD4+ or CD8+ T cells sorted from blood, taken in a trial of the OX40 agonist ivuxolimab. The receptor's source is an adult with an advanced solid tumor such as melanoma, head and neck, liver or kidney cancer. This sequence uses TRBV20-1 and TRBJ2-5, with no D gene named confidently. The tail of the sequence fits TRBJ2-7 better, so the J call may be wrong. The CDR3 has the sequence CSAREGYEQYF. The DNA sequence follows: TGCAGTGCTAGAGAGGGCTACGAGCAGTACTTC.